Sequencing of this T cell receptor beta chain was carried out in a study of cytomegalovirus exposure and HLA in healthy donors. Study details: Around 83% of roughly 430 genotyped donors fell in the Caucasian-associated ancestry cluster. Study-wide findings and caveats: Within an earlier analysis, most TCR beta V segments proved productive either about 87% or about 30% of the time. An Asian-associated ancestry cluster reportedly showed fewer N-insertions than the approximately 620-donor mean in a later analysis. Researchers counted approximately 160 TCR beta chains as cytomegalovirus-associated.

Germline values: CDR1 SGHRS, CDR2 YFSETQ. The CDR3 extends over 17 amino acids. V lost 3 bases, J lost 1 base, and 9 bases stayed unmatched. As concerns this clone: What it binds is not known.

PCR used 60 Vbeta primers and 13 Jbeta primers. Profiling relied on immunoSEQ multiplex PCR, and the TCRdb table lists in-frame clones only, not all of them. The table shows about 160,000 clones, with around three quarters occurring only once. The sequencing input was PBMCs. The chain recombines TRBV5-1 with TRBJ2-3; the match to TRBD2 covers 9 bases. This clonotype was sampled from a woman aged 40 to 55 in good health and CMV-seronegative. CDR3 DNA: TGCGCCAGCAGCTCCCGCGGGGGGGCCGGGGGCACAGATACGCAGTATTTT. Translation gives CASSSRGGAGGTDTQYF.